This T cell receptor beta chain was found in a study of T cells in Graves' hyperthyroidism and ophthalmopathy. Study outcomes and limitations: Blood also carried most thyroid clonotypes expanded above 0.001.

Template material for amplifying TCR beta CDR3 regions consisted of RNA transcripts. First-round RT-PCR with HTBI primers amplified the TCR CDR3 region. TCRdb ran MiXCR on the multiplex PCR reads and lists one entry per CDR3 protein. The repertoire holds roughly 500,000 distinct CDR3 sequences, with roughly 50% as singletons. This CDR3 region has 13 residues. CDR1 and CDR2 from the germline V gene are MDHEN and SYDVKM. Trimming stripped 8 bases from V and 2 bases from J, with 10 bases between. Comment on this clonotype: The antigen remains undetermined.

The receptor comes from an adult woman with Graves' disease, either hyperthyroidism or ophthalmopathy (not recorded which). This chain connects TRBV28 to TRBJ1-5; TRBD1 is a possible D gene (5 bases). The sequencing sample was made of peripheral blood or thyroid tissue (not recorded which). The CDR3 DNA reads TGTGCCAGCGCAGGGATGGGCAATCAGCCCCAGCATTTT. This gives the protein CASAGMGNQPQHF.